One T cell receptor beta chain is described in this entry. The V gene's germline CDR1 is SGHAT and CDR2 FQDESV (reference sequence). The CDR3 runs to 12 residues. Trimming left V 1 base short and J 8 bases short, with 5 bases between. This entry comes from a study of shared clonotypes between healthy human individuals. The protocol was immunoSEQ multiplex PCR, while the TCRdb copy is restricted to in-frame clones and leaves out a portion. This sample has 2 million or so clones, with roughly 96% found just once. The sequence derives from a man aged 18 to 30 in good health. The sequenced sample was naive CD4+ T cells sorted from blood. Stated subset: CD45RA+ positively selected. This chain uses TRBV11-1 with TRBJ2-2, with D uncertain. For the CDR3, the DNA is TGTGCCAGCAGCTTAGAGCCGGGGGAGCTGTTTTTT. Translating gives CASSLEPGELFF.